This TCR beta chain emerged from a study of T cells in Graves' hyperthyroidism and ophthalmopathy (dated by TCRdb to between 2018 and 2021). Concerning the study at large: A discovery cohort of 95 to 100 patients, about 40 with Graves' ophthalmopathy and more than 55 with stable Graves' hyperthyroidism, was used to find distinguishing TCR V-J signatures. The roughly 100 discovery patients were randomly split 7:3 into training and test sets. The paper describes TCR Vbeta CDR3 sequencing of some 130 peripheral blood samples, made up of around 41 ophthalmopathy patients, 70 to 75 hyperthyroidism patients and roughly 17 progressor patients. Whether ophthalmopathy could be predicted prospectively was tested in an independent validation cohort made up of roughly 19 hyperthyroidism patients plus 17 patients who later progressed to ophthalmopathy. In addition, the study compared T-cell repertoires in thyroid tissue and in blood from about 6 Graves' hyperthyroidism patients. Following sampling, methimazole starting at 30 mg daily was given to hyperthyroidism patients, and high-dose intravenous methylprednisolone was given to ophthalmopathy patients.

Stable Graves' hyperthyroidism was defined as the absence of progression to ophthalmopathy over 18 months of follow-up. The hyperthyroidism patients were between 18 and 65 years old and newly diagnosed, with a disease duration of less than 2 months. The study excluded patients with uncontrolled infections, other autoimmune diseases, pregnancy or lactation. Clinical symptoms, serum thyroxine and TRAb, thyroid ultrasound, and orbital computed tomography formed the basis for the diagnoses. Total RNA was extracted using Trizol reagent, and RNA quality was assessed on an Agilent 2100 Bioanalyzer. This clonotype was counted at least ten times. Its antigen has not been determined. No base qualities exist here, and no much larger clone lies one base off it. Amplification of TCR beta CDR3 regions was carried out from RNA transcripts. The first round of RT-PCR for the TCR CDR3 was performed with the HTBI primer set and the Qiagen OneStep RT-PCR kit. A second multiplex PCR round built the libraries, followed by size selection and purification. The libraries were sequenced on an Illumina HiSeq2000 using paired-end 100 bp reads. As for the authors' bioinformatics: SOAPnuke was used to process the raw data, with reads discarded if the reads contained adapters or uncalled bases, had a mean Phred below 15, or lacked an exact constant-primer or identifier match. High-quality paired reads were merged using COPE v1.2.5, and each unique nucleotide sequence was defined as a clonotype. MiTCR v1.1 was used to align clonotypes to the IMGT TRBV, TRBD and TRBJ reference segments. The analysis was restricted to V-J combinations with a frequency above 0.0001, which together covered over 99% of the repertoires. The TCS score was defined as F50 (clonal expansion) divided by E x V (chaos), with BLOSUM62-based TCRdist calculated between CDR3 peptides within each V-J. Welch's t-statistics and random forest reduced 500 to 650 V-J features to around 14, which were used in a naive Bayes classifier (R e1071). The Morisita-Horn index was used to measure how similar the thyroid and blood repertoires were. TCRdb redid the processing of the public reads, applying fastp at Q25 and MiXCR, and retained in-frame beta chains. Every CDR3 protein is listed once, alongside the most common genes and DNA of its rows. The V and J calls come from TCRdb's annotation, not from the publication. This sample is represented by tens of thousands of distinct CDR3 sequences; roughly 51% of them were singletons. 30% to 40% of the sample is in the top ten clones.

On the study overall, not on this receptor specifically: Ophthalmopathy was separated from stable hyperthyroidism by a 13 V-J signature model, with over 85% sensitivity and about 81% specificity obtained in cross-validation and 80%/75% obtained in testing. Most expanded thyroid clonotypes (frequency above 0.001) were also detected in blood, a finding suggesting that blood repertoires may reflect thyroid immune responses. In validation, progression to ophthalmopathy was predicted by the model with almost 71% sensitivity and roughly 76% specificity, a median of 6.5 months before onset. No statistical method was used to set the sample size in advance, and investigators knew the group allocation.

Based on the germline V gene, the CDR1 and CDR2 sequences are MGHDK and SYGVNS. V lost 5 bases and J lost 3 bases; the stretch between them is 14 bases long. Reading from cysteine to phenylalanine, the CDR3 counts 14 amino acids. Of the read, only the CDR3 DNA is kept; its 42 bases are in frame from base 1. The chain was built from TRBV25-1 and TRBJ2-7; the D gene is not confidently resolved. Source material: peripheral blood or thyroid tissue (not recorded which). The TCR comes from a man younger than 30 with Graves' hyperthyroidism. The CDR3 protein: CASSPLSVVYEQYF. The nucleotide sequence reads TGTGCCAGCAGTCCGCTATCGGTTGTCTACGAGCAGTACTTC.